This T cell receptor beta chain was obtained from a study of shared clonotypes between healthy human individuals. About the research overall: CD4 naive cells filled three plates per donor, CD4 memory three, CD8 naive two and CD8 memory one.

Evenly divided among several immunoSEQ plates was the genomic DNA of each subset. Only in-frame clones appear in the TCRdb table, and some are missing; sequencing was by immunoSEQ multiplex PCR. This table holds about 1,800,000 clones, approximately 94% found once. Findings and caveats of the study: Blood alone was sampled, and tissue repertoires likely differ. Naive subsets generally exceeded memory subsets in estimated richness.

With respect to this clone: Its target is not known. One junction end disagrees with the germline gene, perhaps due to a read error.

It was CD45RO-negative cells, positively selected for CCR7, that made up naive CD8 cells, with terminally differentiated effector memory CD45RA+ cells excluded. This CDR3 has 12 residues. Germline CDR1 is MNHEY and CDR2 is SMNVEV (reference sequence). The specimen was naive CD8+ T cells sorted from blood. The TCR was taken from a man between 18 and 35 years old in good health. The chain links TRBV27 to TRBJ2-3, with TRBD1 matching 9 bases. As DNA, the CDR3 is TGTGCCAGCAGTCCCCGGGGACAGGGAGTGGGATTT. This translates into CASSPRGQGVGF.